Described below is a single T cell receptor beta chain sequence and its context. What it recognizes is unknown. There were no patients who had received any treatment before thyroid surgery. The data are from a study of metastatic and nonmetastatic thyroid tumors. Overall study: Peripheral blood and tumor or nodule samples from malignant and benign thyroid patients were compared.

The V and J ends lost 1 base and 4 bases, in that order; junction bases with no gene match: 8. This CDR3 is built from 15 residues. Germline-derived CDR1 and CDR2 are GTSNPN and SVGIG (reference sequence). Study results and caveats: The study reportedly found significantly higher TCR beta diversity in malignant thyroid tumors than benign nodules, in blood and tumor.

In the authors' methods: For papillary thyroid cancer, a distant-metastasis classifier was constructed from CDR3 differences observed across clinicopathological groups. Using MiXCR, TCRdb re-called clones from the PCR reads. These V and J calls rely on TCRdb rather than the paper's analysis. Of about 90,000 clones detected, around 7.8% appear once; the ten largest clones hold 8.8%. V is TRBV30 and J is TRBJ1-1; 8 nucleotides match TRBD1. Sequenced input: blood. The TCR comes from a female donor with papillary thyroid cancer or a benign thyroid nodule (not recorded which). Some clones in this sample may be carry-over from other donors' samples. The CDR3 here is CAWSDKQGAGTEAFF. CDR3 DNA sequence: TGTGCCTGGAGTGACAAGCAGGGGGCGGGCACTGAAGCTTTCTTT.